The source of this T cell receptor beta chain is a study of cytomegalovirus exposure and HLA in healthy donors. Overall study findings and caveats: Earlier analysis yielded a pattern in which most TCR beta V segments were productive about 90% or about 30% of the time. When the data were analyzed later, several of the most significant clusters appeared to be linked to common viral pathogens.

Germline V gene sequence: CDR1 KGHSH, CDR2 LQKENI. This CDR3 comprises 15 residues. V lost 3 bases to trimming and J lost 6 bases; unmatched junction nucleotides: 10. The PCR had 60 Vbeta and 13 Jbeta primers. Per the original methods: Roughly 9.9 million shared chains were among the about 80 million unique TCR beta chains that a later analysis counted. The table came from immunoSEQ multiplex PCR; TCRdb's copy has only in-frame clones and leaves some out. V, J and clone size are taken as reported in that table, and D and trimming were inferred from the DNA itself. The repertoire shows some 110,000 clones; the top ten hold around 2.2%. As to this clone: What it binds is unknown.

The rearrangement uses TRBV18 and TRBJ2-7, with 8 bases lining up with TRBD2. The receptor was isolated from a man aged 40-55 years in good health and CMV-seronegative. The source material was PBMCs. CDR3 nucleotides: TGTGCCAGCTCACCGGGTAGCGGGATCCTCAGCGAGCAGTACTTC. Encoded protein: CASSPGSGILSEQYF.